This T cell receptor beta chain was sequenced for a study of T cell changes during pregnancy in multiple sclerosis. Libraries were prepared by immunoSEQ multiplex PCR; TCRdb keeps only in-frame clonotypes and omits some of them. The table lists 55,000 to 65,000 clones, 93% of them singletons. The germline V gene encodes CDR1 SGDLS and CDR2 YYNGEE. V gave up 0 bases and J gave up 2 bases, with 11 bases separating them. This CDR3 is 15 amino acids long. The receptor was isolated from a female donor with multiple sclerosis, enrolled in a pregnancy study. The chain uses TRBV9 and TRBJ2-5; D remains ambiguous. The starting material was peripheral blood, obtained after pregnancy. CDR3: CASSVAQAFQETQYF. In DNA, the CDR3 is TGTGCCAGCAGCGTAGCTCAGGCTTTTCAAGAGACCCAGTACTTC.